The present TCR beta chain was sequenced within a study of OX40 agonist ivuxolimab in advanced cancers. Whole-study results and caveats: The 0.1-3.0 mg/kg partial responders had among the lowest clonal expansion.

This clone showed up just a few times. The target antigen is unknown. Method: immunoSEQ multiplex PCR; TCRdb's copy keeps in-frame clones and lacks some. The table includes tens of thousands of clones, around nine tenths detected once. This CDR3 is 16 amino acids long. V was pared by 6 bases and J by 10 bases, with 13 bases of the junction left unmatched. CDR1 is SNHLY and CDR2 is FYNNEI in the germline V gene. The rearrangement uses TRBV2 and TRBJ1-6, with 9 bases fitting TRBD1. The sequence was collected from an adult with an advanced solid tumor such as melanoma, head and neck, liver or kidney cancer. The sample here was CD4+ or CD8+ T cells sorted from blood, taken in a trial of the OX40 agonist ivuxolimab. The chain's CDR3 is CASRSRPGTGRSPLHF. Here the CDR3 DNA reads TGTGCCAGCAGATCACGCCCTGGGACAGGGCGATCACCCCTCCACTTT.